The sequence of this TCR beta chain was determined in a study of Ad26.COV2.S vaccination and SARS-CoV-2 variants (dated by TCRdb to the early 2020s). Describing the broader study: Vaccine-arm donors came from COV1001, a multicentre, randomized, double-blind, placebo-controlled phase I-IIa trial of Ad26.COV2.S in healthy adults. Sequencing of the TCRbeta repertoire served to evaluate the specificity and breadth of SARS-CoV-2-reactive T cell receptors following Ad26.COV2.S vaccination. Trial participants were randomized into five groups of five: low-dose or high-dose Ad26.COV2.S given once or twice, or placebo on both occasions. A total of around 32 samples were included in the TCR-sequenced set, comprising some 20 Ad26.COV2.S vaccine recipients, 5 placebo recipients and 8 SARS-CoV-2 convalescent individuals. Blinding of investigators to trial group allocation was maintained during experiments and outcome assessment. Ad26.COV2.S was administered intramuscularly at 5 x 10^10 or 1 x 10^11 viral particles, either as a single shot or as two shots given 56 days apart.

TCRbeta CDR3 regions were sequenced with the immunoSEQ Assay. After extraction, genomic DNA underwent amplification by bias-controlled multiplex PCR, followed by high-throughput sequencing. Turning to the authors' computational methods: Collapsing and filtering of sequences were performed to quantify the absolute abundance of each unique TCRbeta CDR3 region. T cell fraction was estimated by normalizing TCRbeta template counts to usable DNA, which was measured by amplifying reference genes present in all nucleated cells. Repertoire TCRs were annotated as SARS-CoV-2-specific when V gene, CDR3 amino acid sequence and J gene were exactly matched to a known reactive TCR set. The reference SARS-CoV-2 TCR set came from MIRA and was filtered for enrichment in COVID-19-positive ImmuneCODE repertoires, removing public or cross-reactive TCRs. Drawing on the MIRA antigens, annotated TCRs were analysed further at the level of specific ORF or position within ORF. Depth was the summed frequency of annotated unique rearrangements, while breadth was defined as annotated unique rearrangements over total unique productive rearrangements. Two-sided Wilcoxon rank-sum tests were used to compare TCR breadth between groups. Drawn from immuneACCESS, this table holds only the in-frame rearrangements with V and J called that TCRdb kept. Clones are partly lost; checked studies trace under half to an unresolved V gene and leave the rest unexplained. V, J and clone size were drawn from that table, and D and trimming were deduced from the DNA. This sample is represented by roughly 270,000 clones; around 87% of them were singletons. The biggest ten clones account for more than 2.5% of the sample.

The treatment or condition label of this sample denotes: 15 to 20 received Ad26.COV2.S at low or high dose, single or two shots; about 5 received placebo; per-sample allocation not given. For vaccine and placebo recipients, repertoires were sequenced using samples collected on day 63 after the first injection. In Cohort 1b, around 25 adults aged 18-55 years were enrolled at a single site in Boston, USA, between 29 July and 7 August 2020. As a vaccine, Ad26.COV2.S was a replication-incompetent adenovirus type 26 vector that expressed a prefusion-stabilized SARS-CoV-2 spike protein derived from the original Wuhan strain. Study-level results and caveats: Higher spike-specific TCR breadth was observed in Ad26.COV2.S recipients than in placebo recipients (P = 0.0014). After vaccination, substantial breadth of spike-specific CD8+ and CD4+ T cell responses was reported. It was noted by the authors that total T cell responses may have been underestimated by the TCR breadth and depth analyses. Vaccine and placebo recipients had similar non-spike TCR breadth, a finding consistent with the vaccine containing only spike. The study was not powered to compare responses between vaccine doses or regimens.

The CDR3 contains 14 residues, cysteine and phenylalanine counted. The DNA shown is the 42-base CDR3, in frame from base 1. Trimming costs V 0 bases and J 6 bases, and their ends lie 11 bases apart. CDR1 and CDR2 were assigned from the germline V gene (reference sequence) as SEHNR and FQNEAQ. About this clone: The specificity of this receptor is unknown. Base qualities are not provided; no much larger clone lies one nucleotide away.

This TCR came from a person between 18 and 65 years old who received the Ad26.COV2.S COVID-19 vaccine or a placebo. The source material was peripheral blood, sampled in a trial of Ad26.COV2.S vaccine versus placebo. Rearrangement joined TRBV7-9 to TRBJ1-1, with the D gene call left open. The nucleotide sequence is TGTGCCAGCAGCTTAGCTAGGTCTCTCGCTGAAGCTTTCTTT. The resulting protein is CASSLARSLAEAFF.